Given below is one T cell receptor beta chain in context. The sample belongs to a study of T cell changes during pregnancy in multiple sclerosis. Sequenced by immunoSEQ multiplex PCR; TCRdb stores in-frame clones only, minus some. The table records approximately 59,000 clones, around nine tenths of them present only once. V was trimmed by 0 bases and J by 5 bases, leaving 10 bases between them. The CDR3 length is 13 residues. Germline V CDR1 and CDR2: GTSNPN, SVGIG (reference sequence). V usage is TRBV30 and J usage is TRBJ2-5, with a possible D match to TRBD2 (7 bases). The sequences come from peripheral blood, collected in the third trimester of pregnancy. The sequence was collected from a female donor in good health, enrolled as a control in a pregnancy study. CDR3 nucleotide sequence: TGTGCCTGGAGTGTAGGGGGGGTGGAGACCCAGTACTTC. Translated: CAWSVGGVETQYF.